This T cell receptor (beta chain) appears in the sequencing data of a study of response to subunit inactivated influenza vaccine. This clonotype was counted between two and nine times. TCRdb re-called the RT-PCR reads with MiXCR, one entry per CDR3 protein. The data show 450,000 to 600,000 distinct CDR3 sequences, approximately 7.1% seen once. CDR1 SNHLY and CDR2 FYNNEI come from the germline V gene. This CDR3 spans 16 amino acids. After removal of 6 bases from V and 5 bases from J, the junction contained 14 bases not matched to a gene. This sequence originates from a man in his fifties or sixties who received an inactivated influenza vaccine. Sample: PBMCs from blood, taken less than 30 months after vaccination. The rearrangement links TRBV2 to TRBJ2-3; 7 positions agree with TRBD2. CDR3 coding DNA: TGTGCCAGCAGCCGAATTAATCAGGGCGGGAGAGATACGCAGTATTTT. Its translation: CASSRINQGGRDTQYF. Full variable domain (outside the CDR3, taken from reference TRBV2 and TRBJ2-3): EPEVTQTPSHQVTQMGQEVILRCVPISNHLYFYWYRQILGQKVEFLVSFYNNEISEKSEIFDDQFSVERPDGSNFTLKIRSTKLEDSAMYFCASSRINQGGRDTQYFGPGTRLTVL.